This T cell receptor beta chain appears in the sequencing data of a study of blood T cell repertoires in COVID-19. Study overall: Researchers got acute and convalescent COVID-19 samples from the United States, Italy and Spain. Sample material is recorded as cDNA or gDNA derived from T cells, B-cell-depleted T cells, or PBMCs.

Germline trimming cut 2 bases from V and 2 bases from J; bases unmatched to any gene: 3. The CDR3 sequence is 14 residues long. Germline-derived CDR1 and CDR2 are SGHRS and YFSETQ. Participant age was about 18 to 95 years, and participants resided in roughly 25 US areas. Sequencing used immunoSEQ multiplex PCR; TCRdb keeps in-frame clones, though not all of them. Altogether 300,000 to 350,000 clones are present, about nine tenths being singletons, with the ten largest covering over 9%. The specimen was PBMCs or T cells enriched from blood (not recorded which). The chain couples TRBV5-1 to TRBJ2-7; 8 positions match TRBD1. The sequence came from a young woman who had recovered from COVID-19. The CDR3 is CASSFTTGAYEQYF. DNA of the CDR3: TGCGCCAGCAGCTTCACGACAGGGGCCTACGAGCAGTACTTC.